Detailed here is one T cell receptor (beta chain). Germline CDR1 and CDR2: KGHSY and FQNENV. Trimming stripped 0 bases from V and 5 bases from J, with 13 bases between. The CDR3 totals 15 residues. These data originate in a study of blood T cell repertoires in COVID-19. About the research overall: T cells, B-cell-depleted T cells, or PBMCs provided the cDNA or gDNA that served as material.

Produced via immunoSEQ multiplex PCR; TCRdb's table is partial and in-frame only. The sample lists approximately 270,000 clones, 65% to 85% occurring once. Recruited during active infection, patients (from Seattle) were subsequently followed longitudinally. This sequence was found in a person in their 70s with COVID-19, enrolled during active disease. The rearrangement uses TRBV16 and TRBJ1-2, with a weak D call TRBD1 (5 bases). The sample comprised peripheral blood. This CDR3 is CASSQSSGVVYGYTF. The CDR3 DNA is TGTGCCAGCAGCCAATCCTCGGGGGTCGTGTATGGCTACACCTTC.